The next 9 T cell receptor beta chains were all read from a single sample in a study of blood T cells in healthy people across ages. Sample-barcoded 5' priming and a J-beta primer mix drove a second PCR of about 6 to 11 cycles. TCRdb reprocessed the 5' RACE reads with MiXCR, giving one entry per CDR3 protein. Of approximately 790,000 distinct CDR3 sequences listed, 60% to 80% are singletons. Sequenced: blood. The origin of the receptors is a man aged 25 to 40 in good health.

V gene TRBV7-2 combines with J gene TRBJ1-2; the match to TRBD1 covers 7 bases. CDR3 length: 14 amino acids. The germline V gene has CDR1 SGHTA and CDR2 FQGNSA. V gave up 5 bases and J gave up 8 bases; unmatched junction bases: 11. The CDR3 spells CASSPELQGRGYTF. The CDR3 coding sequence is TGTGCCAGCAGCCCAGAATTACAGGGGCGAGGCTACACCTTC.

The chain is built from TRBV7-2 and TRBJ2-7; 9 bases are shared with TRBD2. The CDR3 totals 17 residues. With V trimmed by 0 bases and J by 0 bases, 6 bases remained unmatched. Germline CDR1 SGHTA, CDR2 FQGNSA. The CDR3 spells CASSLAASGISSYEQYF. The CDR3 DNA reads as TGTGCCAGCAGCTTAGCAGCTAGCGGGATAAGCTCCTACGAGCAGTACTTC.

The V gene is TRBV7-6, the J gene TRBJ2-7; D possibly matches TRBD1 or TRBD2 (5 bases each). The CDR3 length is 14 residues. Germline V gene sequence: CDR1 SGHVS, CDR2 FNYEAQ. V was pared by 1 base and J by 2 bases, with 9 bases between. The CDR3 here is CASSLGGNAYEQYF. In nucleotides, the CDR3 is TGTGCCAGCAGCTTAGGGGGGAATGCCTACGAGCAGTACTTC.

The V call is TRBV20-1, the J call TRBJ2-3; 8 nucleotides match TRBD2. Trimming took 7 bases from V and 1 from J; bases not matched to a gene: 10. Germline V CDR1 and CDR2: DFQATT, SNEGSKA (reference sequence). CDR3 length: 15 amino acids. The CDR3 bases are TGCAGTGGCATCCAGCGGGGGAGGGGCACAGATACGCAGTATTTT. It specifies CSGIQRGRGTDTQYF.

This rearrangement joins TRBV29-1 to TRBJ2-5; 7 bases align to TRBD1. TRBJ2-7 explains the end of the DNA better; the J call may be wrong. Germline CDR1 and CDR2: SQVTM and ANQGSEA. This CDR3 comprises 14 residues. The CDR3 DNA sequence: TGCAGCGTCGTCCCGGGACAGAAGTTCTACGAGCAGTACTTC. Protein: CSVVPGQKFYEQYF.

The chain carries TRBV28 and TRBJ2-2; 7 nucleotides match TRBD1. CDR3 size: 15 residues. Germline V CDR1 and CDR2: MDHEN, SYDVKM. Trimming cost V 3 bases and J 3 bases; bases outside gene matches: 4. Written as DNA, the CDR3 is TGTGCCAGCAGTTTCCCAGGGGGTTACACCGGGGAGCTGTTTTTT. As protein: CASSFPGGYTGELFF. The full variable domain, in which reference TRBV28 and TRBJ2-2 provide the parts outside the CDR3, is DVKVTQSSRYLVKRTGEKVFLECVQDMDHENMFWYRQDPGLGLRLIYFSYDVKMKEKGDIPEGYSVSREKKERFSLILESASTNQTSMYLCASSFPGGYTGELFFGEGSRLTVL.

The gene calls are TRBV7-2 and TRBJ2-3; D is perhaps TRBD1 or TRBD2 (5 bases each). This CDR3 spans 16 amino acids. V lost 3 bases and J 1 base, leaving 14 bases between the germline ends. Germline CDR1 is SGHTA and CDR2 is FQGNSA. The CDR3: CASSLSGPAGTDTQYF. As DNA, the CDR3 is TGTGCCAGCAGCTTGTCGGGGCCCGCGGGCACAGATACGCAGTATTTT. Complete variable domain (other parts from reference TRBV7-2 and TRBJ2-3): GAGVSQSPSNKVTEKGKDVELRCDPISGHTALYWYRQSLGQGLEFLIYFQGNSAPDKSGLPSDRFSAERTGGSVSTLTIQRTQQEDSAVYLCASSLSGPAGTDTQYFGPGTRLTVL.

The sample holds one count of this clonotype. The chain links TRBV9 to TRBJ2-3, with 8 nucleotides matching TRBD2. Looked up from germline, CDR1 is SGDLS and CDR2 is YYNGEE. The CDR3 covers 18 residues. With V trimmed by 0 bases and J by 1 base, 10 bases remained unmatched. CDR3 nucleotides: TGTGCCAGCAGCGTAGCGGCGGGGGGAGCGGAGCGCACAGATACGCAGTATTTT. It codes for CASSVAAGGAERTDTQYF. Drawing the rest from reference TRBV9 and TRBJ2-3, the complete variable domain is DSGVTQTPKHLITATGQRVTLRCSPRSGDLSVYWYQQSLDQGLQFLIQYYNGEERAKGNILERFSAQQFPDLHSELNLSSLELGDSALYFCASSVAAGGAERTDTQYFGPGTRLTVL.

V is TRBV27 and J is TRBJ2-1; 9 bases line up with TRBD2. The CDR3 contains 15 residues. The V gene's germline CDR1 is MNHEY and CDR2 SMNVEV (reference sequence). V dropped 3 bases and J dropped 8; count of bases not matched to a gene: 8. The CDR3 region is CASSFSGGARDEQFF. The CDR3 DNA reads as TGTGCCAGCAGTTTTAGCGGGGGAGCGAGGGATGAGCAGTTCTTC.